Listed here are 3 T cell receptor beta chains from one sample, sequenced in a study of T cell responses to AZD1222 COVID-19 vaccine. The data were produced by immunoSEQ multiplex PCR, yet TCRdb's version contains in-frame clones alone and is incomplete. The sample shows approximately 120,000 clones, about 90% of them seen only once. The sample here was peripheral blood, taken on day 0 of MenACWY control vaccination. The receptors come from an adult in good health.

Only one count was recorded for this clone. The genes are TRBV29-1 and TRBJ1-1, with 11 positions matching TRBD1. Germline V gene data show CDR1 as SQVTM and CDR2 as ANQGSEA. V shed 6 bases, J shed 1 base, and the junction held 10 bases outside the gene matches. This CDR3 has 16 residues. The CDR3, as DNA: TGCAGCGTCGCGGGACAGGGGGGATCGTGGAACACTGAAGCTTTCTTT. Amino acid sequence: CSVAGQGGSWNTEAFF. Combining the CDR3 with reference TRBV29-1 and TRBJ1-1 gives the whole variable domain SAVISQKPSRDICQRGTSLTIQCQVDSQVTMMFWYRQQPGQSLTLIATANQGSEATYESGFVIDKFPISRPNLTFSTLTVSNMSPEDSSIYLCSVAGQGGSWNTEAFFGQGTRLTVV.

V gene TRBV6-2 or TRBV6-3 combines with J gene TRBJ2-2, with D perhaps TRBD1 (6 bases). The length of the CDR3 is 17 residues. The germline gives CDR1 MNHEY, CDR2 SVGEGT. V was shortened by 5 bases and J by 4 bases, with 20 bases between the two germline ends. Here the CDR3 reads CASSRSRGVRSTGELFF. For the CDR3, the DNA is TGTGCCAGCAGTCGTTCCAGGGGCGTACGCTCCACCGGGGAGCTGTTTTTT.

The genes are TRBV12-3 or TRBV12-4 and TRBJ1-2; weak D call: TRBD1 (6 bases). The CDR3 has 13 amino acids. Deletions cut 6 bases from V and 8 bases from J, with 16 bases between. CDR3 loop: CASSSTGRLGYTF. The CDR3 region has the DNA TGTGCCAGCAGCTCAACAGGGAGATTAGGCTACACCTTC.